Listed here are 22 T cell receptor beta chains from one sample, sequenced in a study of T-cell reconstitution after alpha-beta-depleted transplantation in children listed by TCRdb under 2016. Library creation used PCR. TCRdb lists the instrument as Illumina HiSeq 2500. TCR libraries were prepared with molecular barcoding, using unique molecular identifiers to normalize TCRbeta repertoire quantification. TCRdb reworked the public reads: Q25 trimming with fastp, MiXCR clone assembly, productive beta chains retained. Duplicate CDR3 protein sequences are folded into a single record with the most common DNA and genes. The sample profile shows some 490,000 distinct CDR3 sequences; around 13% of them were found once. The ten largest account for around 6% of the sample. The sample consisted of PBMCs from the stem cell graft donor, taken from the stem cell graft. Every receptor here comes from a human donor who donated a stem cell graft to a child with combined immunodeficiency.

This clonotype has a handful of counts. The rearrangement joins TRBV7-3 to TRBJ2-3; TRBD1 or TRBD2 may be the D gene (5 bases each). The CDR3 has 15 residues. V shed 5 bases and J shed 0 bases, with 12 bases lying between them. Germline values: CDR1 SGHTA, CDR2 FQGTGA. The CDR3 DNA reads TGTGCCAGCAGCCCAACGGGGCTGAGCACAGATACGCAGTATTTT. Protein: CASSPTGLSTDTQYF.

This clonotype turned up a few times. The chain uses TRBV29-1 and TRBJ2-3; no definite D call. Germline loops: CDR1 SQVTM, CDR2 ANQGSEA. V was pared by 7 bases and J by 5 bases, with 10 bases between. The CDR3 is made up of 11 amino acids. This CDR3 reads CSAPWLDTQYF. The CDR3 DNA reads TGCAGCGCCCCATGGCTAGATACGCAGTATTTT.

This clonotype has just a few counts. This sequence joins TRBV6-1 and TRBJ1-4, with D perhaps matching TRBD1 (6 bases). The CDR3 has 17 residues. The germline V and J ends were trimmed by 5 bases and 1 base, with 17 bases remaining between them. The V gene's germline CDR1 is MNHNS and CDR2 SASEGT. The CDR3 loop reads CASSSRGHRETNEKLFF. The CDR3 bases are TGTGCCAGCAGTAGCCGGGGACATCGGGAAACTAATGAAAAACTGTTTTTT.

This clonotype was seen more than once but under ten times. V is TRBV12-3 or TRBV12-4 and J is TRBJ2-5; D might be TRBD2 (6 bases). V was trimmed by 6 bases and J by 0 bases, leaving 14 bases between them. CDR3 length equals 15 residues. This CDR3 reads CASSPGRGYQETQYF. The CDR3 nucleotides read TGTGCCAGCAGCCCAGGTCGGGGGTACCAAGAGACCCAGTACTTC.

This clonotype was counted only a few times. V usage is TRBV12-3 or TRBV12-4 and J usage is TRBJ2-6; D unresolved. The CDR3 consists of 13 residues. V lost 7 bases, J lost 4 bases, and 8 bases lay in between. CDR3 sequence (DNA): TGTGCCAGCACCCTCGAAGGGGCCAACGTCCTGACTTTC. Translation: CASTLEGANVLTF.

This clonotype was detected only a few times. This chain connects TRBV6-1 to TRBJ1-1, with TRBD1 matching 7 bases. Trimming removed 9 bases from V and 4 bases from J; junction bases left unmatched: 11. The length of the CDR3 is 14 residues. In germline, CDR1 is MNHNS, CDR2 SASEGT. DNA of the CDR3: TGTGCCAGTTCCACGAAGCCAGGGGGCACTGAAGCTTTCTTT. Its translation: CASSTKPGGTEAFF.

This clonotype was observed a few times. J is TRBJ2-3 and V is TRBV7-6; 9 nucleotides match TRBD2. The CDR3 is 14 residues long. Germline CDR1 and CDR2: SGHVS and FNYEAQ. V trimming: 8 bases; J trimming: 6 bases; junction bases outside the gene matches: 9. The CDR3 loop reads CASGPSGDWDTQYF. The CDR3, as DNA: TGTGCCAGCGGGCCTAGCGGGGACTGGGATACGCAGTATTTT.

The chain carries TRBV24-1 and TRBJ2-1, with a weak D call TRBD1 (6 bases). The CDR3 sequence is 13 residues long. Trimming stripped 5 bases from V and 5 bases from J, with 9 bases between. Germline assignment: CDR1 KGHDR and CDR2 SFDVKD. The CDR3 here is CATSAGQDNEQFF. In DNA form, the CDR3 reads TGTGCCACCAGTGCGGGACAAGACAATGAGCAGTTCTTC.

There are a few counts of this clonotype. The CDR3 bases are TGCAGTGCTGTACTTCCAGCTAACTATGGCTACACCTTC. It yields the protein CSAVLPANYGYTF. This rearrangement joins TRBV20-1 to TRBJ1-2, with unresolved D. This CDR3 contains 13 residues. Per the germline V gene, CDR1 is DFQATT and CDR2 is SNEGSKA (reference sequence). With 5 bases removed from V and 0 bases from J, the gap between germline ends came to 10 bases.

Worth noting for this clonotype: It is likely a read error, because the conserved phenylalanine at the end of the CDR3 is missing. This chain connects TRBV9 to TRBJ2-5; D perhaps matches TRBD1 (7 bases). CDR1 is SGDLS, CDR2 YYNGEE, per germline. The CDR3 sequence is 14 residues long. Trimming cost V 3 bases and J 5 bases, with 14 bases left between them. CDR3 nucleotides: TGTGCCAGCAGCGCGGGGGACAGTCGGGAGACCCAGTACTAC. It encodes CASSAGDSRETQYY.

The CDR3 reads CASSRTSGEGVTDTQYF. CDR3 in DNA: TGTGCCAGCAGCCGGACTAGCGGGGAAGGCGTCACAGATACGCAGTATTTT. This chain links TRBV3-1 with TRBJ2-3, with 12 bases fitting TRBD2. J lost 2 bases, V lost 4 bases, and 7 bases had no gene match. Germline CDR1 and CDR2: LGHDT and YNNKEL (reference sequence). This CDR3 region has 17 residues.

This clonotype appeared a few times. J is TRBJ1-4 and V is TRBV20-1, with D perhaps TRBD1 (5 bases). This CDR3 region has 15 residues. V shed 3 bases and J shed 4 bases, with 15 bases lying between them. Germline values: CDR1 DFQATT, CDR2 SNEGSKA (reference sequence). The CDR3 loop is CSARGRTGYNEKLFF. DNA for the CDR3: TGCAGTGCTAGGGGGCGGACGGGATATAATGAAAAACTGTTTTTT.

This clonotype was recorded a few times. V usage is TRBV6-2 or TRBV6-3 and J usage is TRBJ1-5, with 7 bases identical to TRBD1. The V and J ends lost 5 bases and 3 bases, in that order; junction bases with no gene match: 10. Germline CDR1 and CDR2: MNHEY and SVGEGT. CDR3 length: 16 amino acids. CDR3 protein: CASSPRQGGTNQPQHF. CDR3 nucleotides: TGTGCCAGCAGTCCCAGACAGGGTGGGACCAATCAGCCCCAGCATTTT.

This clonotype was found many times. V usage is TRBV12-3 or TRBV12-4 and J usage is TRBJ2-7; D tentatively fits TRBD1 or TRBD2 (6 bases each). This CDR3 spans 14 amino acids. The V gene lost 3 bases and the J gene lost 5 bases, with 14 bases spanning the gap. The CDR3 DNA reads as TGTGCCAGCAGTTTTTGGAGGGACAACCACGAGCAGTACTTC. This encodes CASSFWRDNHEQYF.

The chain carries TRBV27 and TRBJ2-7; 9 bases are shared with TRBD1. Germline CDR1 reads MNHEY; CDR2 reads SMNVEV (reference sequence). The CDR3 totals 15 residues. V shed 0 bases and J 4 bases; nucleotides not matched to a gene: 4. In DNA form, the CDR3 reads TGTGCCAGCAGTTTATCGACGGGACAGGGTTACGAGCAGTACTTC. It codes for CASSLSTGQGYEQYF.

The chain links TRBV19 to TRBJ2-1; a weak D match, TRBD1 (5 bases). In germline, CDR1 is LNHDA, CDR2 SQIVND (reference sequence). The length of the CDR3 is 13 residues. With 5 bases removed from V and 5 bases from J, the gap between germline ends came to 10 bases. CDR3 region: CASSWTQDNEQFF. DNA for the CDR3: TGTGCCAGTAGTTGGACACAGGACAATGAGCAGTTCTTC.

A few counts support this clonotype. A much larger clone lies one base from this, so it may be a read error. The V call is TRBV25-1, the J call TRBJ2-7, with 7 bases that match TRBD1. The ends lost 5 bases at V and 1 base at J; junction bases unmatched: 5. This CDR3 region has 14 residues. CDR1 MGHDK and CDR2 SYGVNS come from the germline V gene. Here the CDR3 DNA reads TGTGCCAGCAGTCTTTGGGACAGTTCCTACGAGCAGTACTTC. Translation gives CASSLWDSSYEQYF.

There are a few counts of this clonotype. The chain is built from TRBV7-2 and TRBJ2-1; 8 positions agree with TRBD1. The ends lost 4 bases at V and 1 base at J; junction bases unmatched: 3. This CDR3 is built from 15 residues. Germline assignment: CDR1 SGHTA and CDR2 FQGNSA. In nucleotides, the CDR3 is TGTGCCAGCAGCTCGGACAGGGAGTCCTACAATGAGCAGTTCTTC. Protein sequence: CASSSDRESYNEQFF.

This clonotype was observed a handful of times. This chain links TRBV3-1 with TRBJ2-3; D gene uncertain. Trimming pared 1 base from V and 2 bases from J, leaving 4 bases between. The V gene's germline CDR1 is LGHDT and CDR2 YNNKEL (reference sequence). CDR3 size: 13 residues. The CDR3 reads CASSQVYTDTQYF. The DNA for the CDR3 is TGTGCCAGCAGCCAAGTGTACACAGATACGCAGTATTTT.

CDR3 in amino acids: CASSDSTPPLAGGEQFF. CDR3 DNA: TGTGCCAGCAGTGACTCGACCCCCCCCCTAGCGGGAGGGGAGCAGTTCTTC. V is TRBV6-4 and J is TRBJ2-1; 12 bases are a match to TRBD2. This CDR3 spans 17 amino acids. Per the germline V gene, CDR1 is MRHNA and CDR2 is SNTAGT. After removal of 0 bases from V and 10 bases from J, the junction contained 10 bases not matched to a gene.

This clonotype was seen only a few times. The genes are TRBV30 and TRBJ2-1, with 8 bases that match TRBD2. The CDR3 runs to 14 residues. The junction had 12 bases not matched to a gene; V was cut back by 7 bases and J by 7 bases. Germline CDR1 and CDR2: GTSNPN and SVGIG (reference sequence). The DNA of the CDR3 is TGTGCCTTTGCCGGGACTAGTTCCGGGAATGAGCAGTTCTTC. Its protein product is CAFAGTSSGNEQFF.

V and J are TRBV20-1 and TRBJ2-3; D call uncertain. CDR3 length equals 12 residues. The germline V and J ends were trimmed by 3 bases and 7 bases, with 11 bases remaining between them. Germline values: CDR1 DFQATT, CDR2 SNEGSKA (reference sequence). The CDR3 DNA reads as TGCAGTGCTAGGCAGGCCTCACATACGCAGTATTTT. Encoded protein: CSARQASHTQYF.